What follows is one T cell receptor beta chain and its context. This record comes from a study of blood T cell repertoires in COVID-19. About the research overall: The United States, Italy and Spain were the sources of the acute and convalescent COVID-19 samples.

V was clipped by 3 bases and J by 12 bases, with 21 bases between them. Germline V gene sequence: CDR1 SGHVS, CDR2 FQNEAQ. The CDR3 is 16 residues long. Per the original data handling: Reference gene primer amplification in the assay estimated nucleated cell counts. TCRdb keeps only in-frame clones here, not all; method: immunoSEQ multiplex PCR. V and J calls and clone size are copied from that table; D and trimming were computed from the DNA. The table lists about 120,000 clones, around 88% of them singletons, with 15% to 20% in the top ten. The clonotype originates from a human donor with acute or convalescent COVID-19. The donor label of this sample is uncertain. The chain is built from TRBV7-8 and TRBJ1-6; D perhaps matches TRBD1 (5 bases). Material: peripheral blood. CDR3 sequence: CASSFNSGTEGVPLHF. CDR3 sequence (DNA): TGTGCCAGCAGCTTTAATAGTGGGACTGAAGGTGTACCCCTCCACTTT.